This T cell receptor (beta chain) was profiled in a study of T cell responses to AZD1222 COVID-19 vaccine. Study-wide context: The analysis combined second doses at about 4 or about 12 weeks.

Germline CDR1 is LNHDA and CDR2 is SQIVND (reference sequence). V gave up 7 bases and J gave up 7 bases, with 17 bases separating them. The CDR3 is 14 amino acids. Libraries were prepared by immunoSEQ multiplex PCR; TCRdb keeps only in-frame clonotypes and omits some of them. This table has more than 70,000 clones, 88% appearing once. The rearrangement uses TRBV19 and TRBJ2-1, with D possibly TRBD2 on 6 matching bases. This clonotype was obtained from an adult in good health. This material consisted of peripheral blood, taken on day 0 of AZD1222 vaccination. For the CDR3, the DNA is TGTGCCAGTAATCGTTGGGACTCCGGTAATGAGCAGTTCTTC. It encodes CASNRWDSGNEQFF.